This T cell receptor (beta chain) comes out of a study of blood T cell repertoires in COVID-19. Study summary: Sources were T cells, B-cell-depleted T cells, or PBMCs; the material itself was cDNA or gDNA.

The ends were cut back, 5 bases at V and 1 base at J, with 11 bases in the middle. The CDR3 extends over 14 amino acids. Germline V gene lookup returns CDR1 LNHNV and CDR2 YYDKDF (reference sequence). Study processing details: Estimates of nucleated cell counts were drawn from the amplification of reference gene primers. Measured with immunoSEQ multiplex PCR; TCRdb has only the in-frame clones, and not every one. Clone size and V and J calls were adopted from that table, with D and trimming inferred from the DNA. The sample carries approximately 120,000 clones, 60% to 80% recorded once. The source material was peripheral blood. This receptor was taken from a man older than 75 with COVID-19, enrolled during active disease. The chain employs TRBV15 and TRBJ2-5; a possible D gene is TRBD2 (6 bases). Here the CDR3 DNA reads TGTGCCACCAGCCTTGCGGGGTTCCAAGAGACCCAGTACTTC. Its translation is CATSLAGFQETQYF.